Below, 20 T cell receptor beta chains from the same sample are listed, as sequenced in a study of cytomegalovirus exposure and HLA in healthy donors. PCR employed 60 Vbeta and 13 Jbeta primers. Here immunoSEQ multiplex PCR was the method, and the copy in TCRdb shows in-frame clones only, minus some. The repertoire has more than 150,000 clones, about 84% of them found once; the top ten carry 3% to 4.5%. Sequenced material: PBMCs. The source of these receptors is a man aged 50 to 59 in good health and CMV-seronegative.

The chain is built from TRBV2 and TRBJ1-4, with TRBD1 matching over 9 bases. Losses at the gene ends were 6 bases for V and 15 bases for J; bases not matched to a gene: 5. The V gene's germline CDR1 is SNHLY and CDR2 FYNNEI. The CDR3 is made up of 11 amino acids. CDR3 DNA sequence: TGTGCCAGCAGGCGACAGGGGGGCTTGTTTTTT. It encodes CASRRQGGLFF.

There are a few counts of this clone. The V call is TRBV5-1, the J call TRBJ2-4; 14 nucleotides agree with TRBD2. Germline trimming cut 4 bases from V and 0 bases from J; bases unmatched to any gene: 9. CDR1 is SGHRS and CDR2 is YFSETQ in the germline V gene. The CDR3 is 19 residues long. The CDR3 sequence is CASSINPGLAGAAKNIQYF. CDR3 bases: TGCGCCAGCAGCATAAACCCGGGACTAGCGGGGGCAGCCAAAAACATTCAGTACTTC. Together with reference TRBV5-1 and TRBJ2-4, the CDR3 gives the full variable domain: KAGVTQTPRYLIKTRGQQVTLSCSPISGHRSVSWYQQTPGQGLQFLFEYFSETQRNKGNFPGRFSGRQFSNSRSEMNVSTLELGDSALYLCASSINPGLAGAAKNIQYFGAGTRLSVL.

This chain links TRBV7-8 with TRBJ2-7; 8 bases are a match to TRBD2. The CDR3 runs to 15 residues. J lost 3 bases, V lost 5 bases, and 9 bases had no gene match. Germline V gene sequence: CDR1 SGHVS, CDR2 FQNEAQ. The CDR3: CASSVTSGTNYEQYF. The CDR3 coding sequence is TGTGCCAGCAGCGTTACTAGCGGAACTAACTACGAGCAGTACTTC.

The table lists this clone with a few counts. CDR3 residues: CASSQEETRGHQPQHF. DNA for the CDR3: TGTGCCAGCAGCCAAGAAGAGACCAGGGGGCATCAGCCCCAGCATTTT. The rearrangement joins TRBV4-2 to TRBJ1-5; 8 bases fit TRBD1. Germline V lookup: CDR1 LGHNA, CDR2 YNFKEQ. The CDR3 extends over 16 amino acids. V shed 0 bases, J shed 5 bases, and the junction held 6 bases outside the gene matches.

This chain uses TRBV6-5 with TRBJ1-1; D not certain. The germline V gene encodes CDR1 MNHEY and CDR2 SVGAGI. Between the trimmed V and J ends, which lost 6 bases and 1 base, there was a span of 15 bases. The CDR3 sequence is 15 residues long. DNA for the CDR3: TGTGCCAGCAGCCCGGCGGACTCTGGGAACACTGAAGCTTTCTTT. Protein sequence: CASSPADSGNTEAFF.

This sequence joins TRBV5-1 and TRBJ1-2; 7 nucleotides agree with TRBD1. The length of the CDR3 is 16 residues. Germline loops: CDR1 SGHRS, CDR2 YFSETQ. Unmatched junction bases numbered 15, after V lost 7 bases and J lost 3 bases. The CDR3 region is CASRPFLRGTDYGYTF. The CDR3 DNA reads TGCGCCAGCCGACCCTTTCTGCGCGGGACAGACTATGGCTACACCTTC.

The CDR3 DNA sequence: TGTGCCAGCAGCATAACACTAGCGGCTGAGCAGTTCTTC. Protein: CASSITLAAEQFF. This chain uses TRBV9 with TRBJ2-1, with 8 nucleotides matching TRBD2. The germline CDR1 and CDR2 sequences are SGDLS and YYNGEE. V dropped 4 bases and J dropped 9; count of bases not matched to a gene: 6. This CDR3 comprises 13 residues.

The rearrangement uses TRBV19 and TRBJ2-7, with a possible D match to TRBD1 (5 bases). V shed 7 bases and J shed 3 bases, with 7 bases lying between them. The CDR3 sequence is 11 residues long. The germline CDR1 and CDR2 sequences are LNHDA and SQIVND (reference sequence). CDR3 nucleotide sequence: TGTGCCAGTAAAGGGGACTACGAGCAGTACTTC. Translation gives CASKGDYEQYF.

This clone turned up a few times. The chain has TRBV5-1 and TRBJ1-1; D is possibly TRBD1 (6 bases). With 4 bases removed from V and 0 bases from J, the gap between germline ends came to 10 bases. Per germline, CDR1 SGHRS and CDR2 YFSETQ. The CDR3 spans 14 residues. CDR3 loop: CASSLDRLNTEAFF. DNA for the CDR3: TGCGCCAGCAGCCTAGACAGGTTGAACACTGAAGCTTTCTTT.

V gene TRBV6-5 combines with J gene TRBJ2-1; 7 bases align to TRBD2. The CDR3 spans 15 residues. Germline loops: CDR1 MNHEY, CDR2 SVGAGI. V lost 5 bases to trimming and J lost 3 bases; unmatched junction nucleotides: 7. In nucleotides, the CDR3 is TGTGCCAGCAGTACTAGCGAGGTGGGCTACAATGAGCAGTTCTTC. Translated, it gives CASSTSEVGYNEQFF.

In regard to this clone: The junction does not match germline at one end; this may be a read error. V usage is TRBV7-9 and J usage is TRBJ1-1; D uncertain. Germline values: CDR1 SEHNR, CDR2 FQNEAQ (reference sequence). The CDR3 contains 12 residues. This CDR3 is CSSSLEATTAFF. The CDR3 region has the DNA TGTTCCAGCAGCTTAGAAGCGACTACAGCTTTCTTT.

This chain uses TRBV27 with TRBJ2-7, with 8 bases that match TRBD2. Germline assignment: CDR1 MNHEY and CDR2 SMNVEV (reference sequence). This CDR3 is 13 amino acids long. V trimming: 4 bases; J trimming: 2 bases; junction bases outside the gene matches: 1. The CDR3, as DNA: TGTGCCAGCAGTTCGGGGGGGACCTACGAGCAGTACTTC. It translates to CASSSGGTYEQYF.

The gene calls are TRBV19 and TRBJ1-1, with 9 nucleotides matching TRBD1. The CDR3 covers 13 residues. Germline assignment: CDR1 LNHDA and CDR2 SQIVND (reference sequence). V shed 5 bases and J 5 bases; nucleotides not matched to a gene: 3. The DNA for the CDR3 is TGTGCCAGTAGTGACAGGGGGGGTACTGAAGCTTTCTTT. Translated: CASSDRGGTEAFF.

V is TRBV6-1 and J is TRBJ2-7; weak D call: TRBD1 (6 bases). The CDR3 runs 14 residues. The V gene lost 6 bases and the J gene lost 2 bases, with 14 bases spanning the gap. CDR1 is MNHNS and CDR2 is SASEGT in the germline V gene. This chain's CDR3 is CASSVQTGAYEQYF. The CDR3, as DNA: TGTGCCAGCAGCGTACAGACAGGAGCCTACGAGCAGTACTTC.

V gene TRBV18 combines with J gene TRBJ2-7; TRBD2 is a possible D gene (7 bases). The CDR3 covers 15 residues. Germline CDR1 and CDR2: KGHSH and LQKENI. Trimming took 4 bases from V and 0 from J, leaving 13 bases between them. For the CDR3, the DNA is TGTGCCAGCTCACGTGGGGGCGGGAGCTCCTACGAGCAGTACTTC. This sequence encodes CASSRGGGSSYEQYF.

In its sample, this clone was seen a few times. In nucleotides, the CDR3 is TGTGCCAGCAGTTTATCCGGGACAGGGGGTGAGCAGTTCTTC. Amino acid sequence: CASSLSGTGGEQFF. The chain recombines TRBV27 with TRBJ2-1; 11 bases are shared with TRBD1. V dropped 0 bases and J dropped 9; count of bases not matched to a gene: 1. This CDR3 has 14 residues. Germline V gene data show CDR1 as MNHEY and CDR2 as SMNVEV (reference sequence).

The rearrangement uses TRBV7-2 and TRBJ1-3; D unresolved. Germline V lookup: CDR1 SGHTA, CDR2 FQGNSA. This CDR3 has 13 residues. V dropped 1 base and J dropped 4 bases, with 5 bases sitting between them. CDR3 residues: CASSLVRGNTIYF. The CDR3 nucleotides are TGTGCCAGCAGCTTAGTTCGGGGAAACACCATATATTTT.

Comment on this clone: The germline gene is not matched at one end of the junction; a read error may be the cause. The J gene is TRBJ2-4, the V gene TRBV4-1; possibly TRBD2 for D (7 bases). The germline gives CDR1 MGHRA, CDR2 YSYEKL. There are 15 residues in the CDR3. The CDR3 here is CASSLLPGGREESWF. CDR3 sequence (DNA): TGCGCCAGCAGCCTCCTTCCGGGGGGCAGGGAAGAATCGTGGTTC.

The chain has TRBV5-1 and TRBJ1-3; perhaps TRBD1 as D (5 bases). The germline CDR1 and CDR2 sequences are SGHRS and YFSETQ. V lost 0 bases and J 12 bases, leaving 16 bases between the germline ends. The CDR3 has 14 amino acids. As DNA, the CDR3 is TGCGCCAGCAGCTTGGACCCAAACAGGCTCGGCATATATTTT. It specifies CASSLDPNRLGIYF.

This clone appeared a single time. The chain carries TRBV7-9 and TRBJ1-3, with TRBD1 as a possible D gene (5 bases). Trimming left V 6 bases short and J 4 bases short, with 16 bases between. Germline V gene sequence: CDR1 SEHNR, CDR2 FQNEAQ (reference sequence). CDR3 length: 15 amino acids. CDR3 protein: CASSRSQGTGNTIYF. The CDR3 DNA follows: TGTGCCAGCAGTCGATCTCAGGGAACCGGAAACACCATATATTTT.